A single sample is the source of the 8 T cell receptor beta chains below, sequenced in a study of T cell repertoires in ileal Crohn's disease. TCRdb's copy holds only in-frame clones and misses some; the assay was immunoSEQ multiplex PCR. The repertoire holds about 7,800 clones, with 65% to 90% as singletons. Time point in this sample: inflamed ileum from the surgical specimen. The sample consisted of ileal tissue. The receptors derive from an adult with Crohn's disease.

The rearrangement uses TRBV28 and TRBJ1-5; 7 bases line up with TRBD1. The germline V gene encodes CDR1 MDHEN and CDR2 SYDVKM. Trimming removed 4 bases from V and 1 base from J; junction bases left unmatched: 7. The CDR3 covers 16 residues. The CDR3 region is CASSWEWDSSNQPQHF. The CDR3 DNA reads TGTGCCAGCAGTTGGGAATGGGACAGCAGCAATCAGCCCCAGCATTTT. The full variable domain, its missing parts supplied by reference TRBV28 and TRBJ1-5, is DVKVTQSSRYLVKRTGEKVFLECVQDMDHENMFWYRQDPGLGLRLIYFSYDVKMKEKGDIPEGYSVSREKKERFSLILESASTNQTSMYLCASSWEWDSSNQPQHFGDGTRLSIL.

The V and J genes are TRBV14 and TRBJ2-2; TRBD1 or TRBD2 may be the D gene (5 bases each). This CDR3 comprises 15 residues. V gave up 4 bases and J gave up 2 bases, with 11 bases separating them. Germline-derived CDR1 and CDR2 are SGHDN and FVKESK. The CDR3 reads CASSPPGLNTGELFF. Here the CDR3 DNA reads TGTGCCAGCAGCCCCCCGGGGCTTAACACCGGGGAGCTGTTTTTT. Filled out from reference TRBV14 and TRBJ2-2, the complete variable domain reads EAGVTQFPSHSVIEKGQTVTLRCDPISGHDNLYWYRRVMGKEIKFLLHFVKESKQDESGMPNNRFLAERTGGTYSTLKVQPAELEDSGVYFCASSPPGLNTGELFFGEGSRLTVL.

The chain links TRBV18 to TRBJ2-5; D remains ambiguous. V was shortened by 6 bases and J by 5 bases, with 16 bases between the two germline ends. The length of the CDR3 is 14 residues. Per germline, CDR1 KGHSH and CDR2 LQKENI. CDR3 DNA: TGTGCCAGCTCCCCTGGTCCAGAAGTGGAGACCCAGTACTTC. Amino acids: CASSPGPEVETQYF.

The rearrangement links TRBV5-4 to TRBJ2-3; D is possibly TRBD2 (7 bases). Trimming took 5 bases from V and 0 from J, leaving 16 bases between them. The V gene's germline CDR1 is SGHNT and CDR2 YYREEE (reference sequence). CDR3 length: 16 amino acids. The CDR3 DNA sequence: TGTGCCAGCAGACCGGGGGGCCCGAGAAGCACAGATACGCAGTATTTT. Amino acids: CASRPGGPRSTDTQYF. The full variable domain, with the rest looked up from reference TRBV5-4 and TRBJ2-3, is ETGVTQSPTHLIKTRGQQVTLRCSSQSGHNTVSWYQQALGQGPQFIFQYYREEENGRGNFPPRFSGLQFPNYSSELNVNALELDDSALYLCASRPGGPRSTDTQYFGPGTRLTVL.

This rearrangement joins TRBV11-2 to TRBJ1-3; D unresolved. Trimming pared 2 bases from V and 4 bases from J, leaving 3 bases between. This CDR3 has 12 residues. CDR1 SGHAT and CDR2 FQNNGV come from the germline V gene. CDR3 in amino acids: CASSLSGNTIYF. The CDR3 DNA is TGTGCCAGCAGCTTATCCGGAAACACCATATATTTT.

The V call is TRBV28, the J call TRBJ2-7, with no clear D. V was shortened by 3 bases and J by 1 base, with 13 bases between the two germline ends. Germline V gene sequence: CDR1 MDHEN, CDR2 SYDVKM. There are 15 residues in the CDR3. The chain's CDR3 is CASSFRAPTSYEQYF. CDR3 nucleotide sequence: TGTGCCAGCAGTTTCCGGGCACCTACTTCCTACGAGCAGTACTTC.

The chain combines TRBV7-8 with TRBJ1-3; possible D gene TRBD1, 5 bases. Germline V gene lookup returns CDR1 SGHVS and CDR2 FQNEAQ. Trimming shortened V by 2 bases and J by 0 bases, and 11 bases separated the two germline ends. The CDR3 is 16 amino acids. This CDR3 reads CASSLRGRSSGNTIYF. The DNA of the CDR3 is TGTGCCAGCAGCTTACGGGGCAGGAGCTCTGGAAACACCATATATTTT.

The chain uses TRBV7-6 and TRBJ1-3; D is uncertain. This CDR3 has 13 residues. The germline CDR1 and CDR2 sequences are SGHVS and FNYEAQ. Trimming shortened V by 3 bases and J by 3 bases, and 6 bases separated the two germline ends. The CDR3 DNA sequence: TGTGCCAGCAGCTTGCGGCTTGGAAACACCATATATTTT. Translation gives CASSLRLGNTIYF.